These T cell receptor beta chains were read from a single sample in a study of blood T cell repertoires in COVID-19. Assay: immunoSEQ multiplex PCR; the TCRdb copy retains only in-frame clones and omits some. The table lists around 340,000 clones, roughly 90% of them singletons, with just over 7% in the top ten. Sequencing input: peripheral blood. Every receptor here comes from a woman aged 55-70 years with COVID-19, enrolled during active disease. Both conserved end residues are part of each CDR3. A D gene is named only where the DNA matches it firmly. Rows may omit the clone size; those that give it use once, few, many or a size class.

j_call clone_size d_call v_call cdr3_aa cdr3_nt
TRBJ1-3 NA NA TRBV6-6 CASSRTSGTAGNTIYF TGTGCCAGCAGCCGCACTTCGGGAACCGCTGGAAACACCATATATTTT
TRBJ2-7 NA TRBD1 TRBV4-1 CASSQEQGASYEQYF TGCGCCAGCAGCCAAGAACAGGGGGCTTCCTACGAGCAGTACTTC
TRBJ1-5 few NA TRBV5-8 CASSIQGMHQPQHF TGTGCCAGCAGCATACAGGGTATGCACCAGCCCCAGCATTTT
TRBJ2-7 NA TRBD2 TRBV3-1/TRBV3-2 CASKPAGGNEQYF TGTGCCAGTAAACCAGCGGGGGGCAACGAGCAGTACTTC
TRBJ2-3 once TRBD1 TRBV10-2 CASRGQGTDTQYF TGCGCCAGCAGAGGACAGGGAACAGATACGCAGTATTTT
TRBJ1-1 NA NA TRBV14 CASSLNGHTEAFF TGTGCCAGCAGCCTTAACGGTCACACTGAAGCTTTCTTT
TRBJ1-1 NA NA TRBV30 CAWSPKRPAGWGGTEAFF TGTGCCTGGAGTCCCAAACGCCCCGCAGGTTGGGGGGGAACTGAAGCTTTCTTT
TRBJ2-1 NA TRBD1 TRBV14 CASSPGQAGYNEQFF TGTGCCAGCAGCCCTGGACAGGCAGGGTACAATGAGCAGTTCTTC
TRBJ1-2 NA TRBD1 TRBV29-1 CSVEKGTGGGYGYTF TGCAGCGTTGAAAAAGGGACAGGGGGCGGCTATGGCTACACCTTC
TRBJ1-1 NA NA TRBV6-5 CASSFQGHTEAFF TGTGCCAGCAGTTTCCAGGGGCACACTGAAGCTTTCTTT